Shown below are 14 T cell receptor beta chains from a single sample sequenced in a study of blood T cell repertoires in COVID-19. Sequenced by immunoSEQ multiplex PCR; TCRdb stores in-frame clones only, minus some. Of fewer than 200,000 clones listed, about 88% are singletons. Sequencing was done on a sample of peripheral blood. These TCRs come from a woman aged 45-60 years with COVID-19, enrolled during active disease.

J is TRBJ2-1 and V is TRBV3-1 (or the pseudogene TRBV3-2), with a weak D call TRBD1 (5 bases). V was cut by 1 base and J by 4 bases, with 14 bases left in between. There are 16 residues in the CDR3. CDR1 and CDR2 (germline): LGHDT, YNNKEL (reference sequence). The CDR3 sequence is CASSQAGFSFYNEQFF. The DNA of the CDR3 is TGTGCCAGCAGCCAAGCAGGGTTTTCCTTTTACAATGAGCAGTTCTTC.

J is TRBJ2-7 and V is TRBV7-2; TRBD1 matches at 7 bases. Germline V gives CDR1 SGHTA, CDR2 FQGNSA. This CDR3 region has 14 residues. The ends lost 1 base at V and 2 bases at J; junction bases unmatched: 2. CDR3 sequence: CASSLEGQTYEQYF. The CDR3 DNA is TGTGCCAGCAGCTTAGAGGGACAGACCTACGAGCAGTACTTC.

The V call is TRBV3-1 (or the pseudogene TRBV3-2), the J call TRBJ2-3; the match to TRBD2 covers 13 bases. The CDR3 covers 18 residues. Germline values: CDR1 LGHDT, CDR2 YNNKEL (reference sequence). V trimming: 7 bases; J trimming: 1 base; junction bases outside the gene matches: 11. CDR3 in DNA: TGTGCCAGCACCCCTAACCGACTAGCGGGGGGAGGCACAGATACGCAGTATTTT. Amino acid sequence: CASTPNRLAGGGTDTQYF.

The V call is TRBV6-4, the J call TRBJ2-5, with TRBD2 matching 9 bases. The CDR3 runs to 14 residues. CDR1 MRHNA and CDR2 SNTAGT come from the germline V gene. Trimming took 3 bases from V and 5 from J; bases not matched to a gene: 4. The DNA of the CDR3 is TGTGCCAGCAGTGAACGCGGGGGGGCGGAGACCCAGTACTTC. As protein: CASSERGGAETQYF.

The chain uses TRBV7-6 and TRBJ2-7; tentatively, D is TRBD2 (6 bases). This CDR3 has 14 residues. V was clipped by 3 bases and J by 2 bases, with 11 bases between them. The germline V gene encodes CDR1 SGHVS and CDR2 FNYEAQ. CDR3: CASSFGTAPYEQYF. The CDR3 nucleotides read TGTGCCAGCAGCTTTGGGACTGCGCCCTACGAGCAGTACTTC.

This clone turned up a few times. V is TRBV19 and J is TRBJ1-6; 9 bases map to TRBD1. The CDR3 runs to 15 residues. CDR1 LNHDA and CDR2 SQIVND come from the germline V gene (reference sequence). Trimming cost V 5 bases and J 8 bases; bases outside gene matches: 7. CDR3 DNA sequence: TGTGCCAGTAGTCTCGGGGACAGGGTCGATTCACCCCTCCACTTT. It encodes CASSLGDRVDSPLHF.

The genes are TRBV18 and TRBJ2-7; D uncertain. V dropped 2 bases and J dropped 2 bases, with 7 bases sitting between them. Germline V gives CDR1 KGHSH, CDR2 LQKENI. The CDR3 sequence is 13 residues long. In DNA form, the CDR3 reads TGTGCCAGCTCACCAGACTCTACCTACGAGCAGTACTTC. Translation gives CASSPDSTYEQYF.

The V gene is TRBV27, the J gene TRBJ1-4; D is possibly TRBD1 (5 bases). The V end was cut by 5 bases, the J end by 9 bases, with 16 bases between. The CDR3 spans 14 residues. Germline values: CDR1 MNHEY, CDR2 SMNVEV (reference sequence). The CDR3 DNA follows: TGTGCCAGCAGTCGAGACAGCGGGGAAAAAAAACTGTTTTTT. It yields the protein CASSRDSGEKKLFF.

This rearrangement joins TRBV2 to TRBJ2-2; no clear D gene. V gave up 4 bases and J gave up 5 bases, with 5 bases separating them. Germline assignment: CDR1 SNHLY and CDR2 FYNNEI. This CDR3 has 12 amino acids. The CDR3, as DNA: TGTGCCAGCAGTGGTCAAACCGGGGAGCTGTTTTTT. This sequence encodes CASSGQTGELFF.

This sequence joins TRBV5-1 and TRBJ1-2, with 8 bases fitting TRBD1. V was clipped by 4 bases and J by 7 bases; unmatched bases: 3. Germline V gene data show CDR1 as SGHRS and CDR2 as YFSETQ. The CDR3 spans 12 residues. CDR3 amino acids: CASSQGAAGYTF. DNA of the CDR3: TGCGCCAGCAGCCAGGGGGCGGCTGGCTACACCTTC. The whole variable domain, remainder taken from reference TRBV5-1 and TRBJ1-2, is KAGVTQTPRYLIKTRGQQVTLSCSPISGHRSVSWYQQTPGQGLQFLFEYFSETQRNKGNFPGRFSGRQFSNSRSEMNVSTLELGDSALYLCASSQGAAGYTFGSGTRLTVV.

V is TRBV19 and J is TRBJ1-5; D gene unclear. Trimming stripped 4 bases from V and 2 bases from J, with 9 bases between. The CDR3 spans 14 residues. CDR1 and CDR2 (germline): LNHDA, SQIVND (reference sequence). The CDR3 DNA reads TGTGCCAGTAGTAAAGGCGCGGGCAATCAGCCCCAGCATTTT. This codes for CASSKGAGNQPQHF.

The J gene is TRBJ1-1, the V gene TRBV5-6; 7 bases fit TRBD1. The ends lost 2 bases at V and 6 bases at J; junction bases unmatched: 7. This CDR3 has 14 residues. CDR1 and CDR2 (germline): SGHDT, YYEEEE. The CDR3 DNA follows: TGTGCCAGCAGCTTACGACAGGGAGGAGCTGAAGCTTTCTTT. It translates to CASSLRQGGAEAFF.

J is TRBJ1-5 and V is TRBV19; 7 bases are a match to TRBD1. The V segment lost 2 bases and the J segment 0 bases; nucleotides outside the gene matches: 10. The CDR3 is 18 residues long. In germline, CDR1 is LNHDA, CDR2 SQIVND (reference sequence). In DNA form, the CDR3 reads TGTGCCAGTAGTATACTGGGGACAGTCCTCGATAGCAATCAGCCCCAGCATTTT. Translated: CASSILGTVLDSNQPQHF.

V is TRBV5-4 and J is TRBJ1-1; the D is unclear. This CDR3 is 14 amino acids long. CDR1 and CDR2 from the germline V gene are SGHNT and YYREEE (reference sequence). Trimming shortened V by 2 bases and J by 3 bases, and 11 bases separated the two germline ends. The CDR3 nucleotides are TGTGCCAGCAGCTTTCACCCATCGGACACTGAAGCTTTCTTT. Translation gives CASSFHPSDTEAFF.